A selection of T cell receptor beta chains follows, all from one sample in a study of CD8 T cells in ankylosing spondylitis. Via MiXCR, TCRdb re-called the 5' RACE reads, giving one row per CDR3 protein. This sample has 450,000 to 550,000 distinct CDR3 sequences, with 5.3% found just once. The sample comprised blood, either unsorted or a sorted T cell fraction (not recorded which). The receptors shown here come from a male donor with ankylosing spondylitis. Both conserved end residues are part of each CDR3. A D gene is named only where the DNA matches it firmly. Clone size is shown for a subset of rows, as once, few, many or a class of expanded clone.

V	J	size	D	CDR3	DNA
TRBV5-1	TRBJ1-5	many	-	CASSEPGQPQHF	TGCGCCAGCAGCGAACCAGGTCAGCCCCAGCATTTT
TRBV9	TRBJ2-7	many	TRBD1	CASSPGQGDYEQYF	TGTGCCAGCAGCCCCGGACAGGGAGACTACGAGCAGTACTTC
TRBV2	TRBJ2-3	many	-	CASRGGSSTDTQYF	TGTGCCAGCAGGGGCGGGTCTAGCACAGATACGCAGTATTTT
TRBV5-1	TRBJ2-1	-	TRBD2	CASSHLAGGPNEQFF	TGCGCCAGCAGCCACCTAGCGGGGGGGCCTAATGAGCAGTTCTTC
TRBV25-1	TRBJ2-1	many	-	CASSELNRYNEQFF	TGTGCCAGCAGTGAATTAAACCGTTACAATGAGCAGTTCTTC
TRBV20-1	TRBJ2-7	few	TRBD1	CSAVAGTGPYEQYF	TGCAGTGCTGTTGCCGGGACAGGACCCTACGAGCAGTACTTC
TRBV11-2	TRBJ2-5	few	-	CASSFSWGDQETQYF	TGTGCCAGCAGCTTTTCCTGGGGGGACCAAGAGACCCAGTACTTC
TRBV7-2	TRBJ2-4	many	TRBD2	CASSFTGGGIQYF	TGTGCCAGCAGCTTTACGGGGGGAGGCATTCAGTACTTC
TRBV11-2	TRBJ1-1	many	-	CASSLASYTEAFF	TGTGCCAGCAGCTTAGCGTCGTACACTGAAGCTTTCTTT
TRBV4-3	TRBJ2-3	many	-	CASSQDLRDTRRDTQYF	TGCGCCAGCAGCCAAGACCTCCGGGACACAAGAAGAGATACGCAGTATTTT
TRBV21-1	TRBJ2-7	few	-	CASSKVVGRGSYEQYF	-
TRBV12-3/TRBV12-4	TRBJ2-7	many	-	CASSLGAGVEQYF	TGTGCCAGCAGTTTAGGGGCAGGGGTTGAGCAGTACTTC
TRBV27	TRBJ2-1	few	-	CASSLWGAQSYNEQFF	TGTGCCAGCAGTTTATGGGGGGCCCAGTCCTACAATGAGCAGTTCTTC
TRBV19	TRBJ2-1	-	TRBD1	CASSEGAYNEQFF	TGTGCCAGTAGCGAGGGGGCGTACAATGAGCAGTTCTTC
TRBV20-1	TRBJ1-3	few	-	CRADPVSGNTIYF	TGCAGGGCCGACCCCGTCTCTGGAAACACCATATATTTT
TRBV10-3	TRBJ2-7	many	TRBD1	CAMGQTYEQYF	TGTGCCATGGGACAGACCTACGAGCAGTACTTC
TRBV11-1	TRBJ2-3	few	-	CASSGRQQPYQSTDTQYF	TGTGCCAGCAGCGGAAGACAGCAACCCTATCAAAGCACAGATACGCAGTATTTT
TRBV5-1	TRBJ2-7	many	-	CASSLASGKGSYEQYF	TGCGCCAGCAGCTTGGCCTCGGGGAAGGGATCCTACGAGCAGTACTTC
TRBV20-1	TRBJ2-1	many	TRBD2	CSARDLLLAGGPNEQFF	TGCAGTGCTAGAGATTTGCTCCTAGCGGGGGGGCCCAATGAGCAGTTCTTC
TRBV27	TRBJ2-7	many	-	CASSPGVWGSYEQYF	TGTGCCAGCAGCCCAGGGGTGTGGGGTTCCTACGAGCAGTACTTC
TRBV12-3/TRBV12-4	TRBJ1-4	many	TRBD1	CASSRRQGARRKLFF	TGTGCCAGCAGTCGCCGACAGGGGGCTCGCAGAAAACTGTTTTTT
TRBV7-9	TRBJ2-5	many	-	CASRDGYQETQYF	TGTGCCAGCAGGGATGGTTACCAAGAGACCCAGTACTTC
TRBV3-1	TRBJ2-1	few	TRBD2	CASSPRGGNEQFF	TGTGCCAGCAGCCCCCGGGGGGGCAATGAGCAGTTCTTC
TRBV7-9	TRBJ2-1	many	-	CASSRTNEQFF	TGTGCCAGCAGCCGTACGAATGAGCAGTTCTTC
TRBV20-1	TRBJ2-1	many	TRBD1	CSARDPRGRYNEQFF	TGCAGTGCTAGAGACCCCAGGGGGCGTTACAATGAGCAGTTCTTC
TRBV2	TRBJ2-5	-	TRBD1	CASSGQGRRTQYF	TGTGCCAGCAGTGGACAGGGTAGGAGGACCCAGTACTTC